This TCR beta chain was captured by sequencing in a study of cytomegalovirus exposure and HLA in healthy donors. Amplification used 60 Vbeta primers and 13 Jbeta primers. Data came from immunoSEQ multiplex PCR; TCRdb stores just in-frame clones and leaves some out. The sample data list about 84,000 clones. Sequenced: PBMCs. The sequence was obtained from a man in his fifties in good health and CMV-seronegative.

In DNA form, the CDR3 reads TGTGCCAGCAGTAGGGGGACGAATTCTGGAAACACCATATATTTT. Its protein is CASSRGTNSGNTIYF. The V and J genes are TRBV6-6 and TRBJ1-3, with D perhaps TRBD1 (6 bases). Germline V gene lookup returns CDR1 MNHNY and CDR2 SVGAGI (reference sequence). V was shortened by 5 bases and J by 1 base, with 12 bases between the two germline ends. The CDR3 spans 15 residues.